Shown below are 6 T cell receptor beta chains from a single sample sequenced in a study of T cell responses to AZD1222 COVID-19 vaccine. Repertoires were generated with immunoSEQ multiplex PCR, while TCRdb's copy carries only in-frame clones and drops some. The table includes over 85,000 clones, roughly 92% detected once. Specimen: peripheral blood, collected 28 days after the second AZD1222 dose. The receptors shown here come from an adult who received the AZD1222 COVID-19 vaccine.

In this sample, this clone turned up a few times. The rearrangement uses TRBV6-4 and TRBJ1-1; no reliable D call. Looked up from germline, CDR1 is MRHNA and CDR2 is SNTAGT. The CDR3 contains 14 residues. V shed 5 bases and J shed 1 base, with 11 bases lying between them. CDR3: CASSWGVGNTEAFF. CDR3 in DNA: TGTGCCAGCAGTTGGGGTGTAGGGAACACTGAAGCTTTCTTT.

The V call is TRBV5-1, the J call TRBJ2-7, with D tentatively TRBD1 (6 bases). Germline CDR1 SGHRS, CDR2 YFSETQ. The CDR3 length is 14 residues. Trimming removed 4 bases at V and 3 bases at J, with 14 bases between. The CDR3 sequence is CASSPTTGSYEQYF. The CDR3 bases are TGCGCCAGCAGCCCAACGACAGGAAGCTACGAGCAGTACTTC.

The chain uses TRBV5-4 and TRBJ2-7; tentatively, D is TRBD1 (6 bases). Between the trimmed V and J ends, which lost 4 bases and 1 base, there was a span of 9 bases. The CDR3 length is 13 residues. The germline CDR1 and CDR2 sequences are SGHNT and YYREEE (reference sequence). The CDR3 nucleotides are TGTGCCAGCAGCCGACAGGATTCCTACGAGCAGTACTTC. Translation gives CASSRQDSYEQYF.

This sequence joins TRBV19 and TRBJ1-1; D perhaps matches TRBD1 (5 bases). The CDR3 sequence is 11 residues long. The V gene lost 7 bases and the J gene lost 6 bases, with 9 bases spanning the gap. Per the germline V gene, CDR1 is LNHDA and CDR2 is SQIVND (reference sequence). The CDR3 reads CASIRVPEAFF. For the CDR3, the DNA is TGTGCCAGTATCAGGGTCCCTGAAGCTTTCTTT.

The chain uses TRBV6-2 or TRBV6-3 and TRBJ2-5; 9 nucleotides match TRBD1. Germline V gene lookup returns CDR1 MNHEY and CDR2 SVGEGT. V lost 2 bases, J lost 2 bases, and 6 bases stayed unmatched. CDR3 length equals 16 residues. The CDR3 region has the DNA TGTGCCAGCAGTTACGGGGACAGGGTCGGACAAGAGACCCAGTACTTC. Translated, it gives CASSYGDRVGQETQYF.

The table lists this clone with a few counts. This chain connects TRBV5-1 to TRBJ1-5; D ambiguous. Between the trimmed V and J ends, which lost 0 bases and 1 base, there was a span of 14 bases. In germline, CDR1 is SGHRS, CDR2 YFSETQ. The CDR3 loop spans 17 amino acids. CDR3: CASSLDGMEGSNQPQHF. The CDR3 DNA reads as TGCGCCAGCAGCTTGGATGGTATGGAAGGGAGCAATCAGCCCCAGCATTTT.